A single TCR beta chain is shown here with its context. Antigen specificity is unknown. Data came from immunoSEQ multiplex PCR; TCRdb stores just in-frame clones and leaves some out. This sample yields roughly 140,000 clones, of which about 91% are seen a single time; about 4.8% belongs to the top ten. This record comes from a study of T cell responses to AZD1222 COVID-19 vaccine. General study findings and limits: Targeting of unmutated variant regions was reportedly seen in nearly half of spike-specific TCRs. The span of vaccine-associated CD4 TCRs extended across spike, with dominance at 160-218 and 743-854. Receipt of two AZD1222 doses was followed by a rise in Spike-specific TCR breadth and depth.

The CDR3 spans 16 residues. Between the trimmed V and J ends, which lost 2 bases and 4 bases, there was a span of 17 bases. Germline CDR1 and CDR2: MGHRA and YSYEKL. This TCR was recovered from an adult in good health. The sequences come from peripheral blood, collected on day 0 of AZD1222 vaccination. The gene calls are TRBV4-1 and TRBJ1-2; tentatively, D is TRBD1 (5 bases). CDR3 nucleotides: TGCGCCAGCAGCCAACCTACATCGGGGCCTGCCTATGGCTACACCTTC. Amino acids: CASSQPTSGPAYGYTF.